This TCR beta chain was obtained from a study of shared clonotypes between healthy human individuals. This CDR3 has 14 amino acids. Germline CDR1 reads MNHEY; CDR2 reads SVGAGI. V lost 10 bases to trimming and J lost 0 bases, with 13 bases between them. Only in-frame clones appear in the TCRdb table, and some are missing; sequencing was by immunoSEQ multiplex PCR. The data hold approximately 2.4 million clones, with nearly 97% observed a single time. The clonotype comes from a man between 18 and 29 years old in good health. V is TRBV6-5 and J is TRBJ1-3, with D possibly being TRBD1 (5 bases). The sequenced material came from naive CD4+ T cells sorted from blood. Indicated subset: CD45RA+ positively selected. The CDR3 protein is CATIGGGSGNTIYF. The CDR3 DNA is TGTGCCACCATCGGGGGGGGCTCTGGAAACACCATATATTTT.